This record looks at one T cell receptor (beta chain) sequence and its context. Its antigen is unknown. This sample was included in a study of breast tumors, draining lymph nodes, adjacent tissues. In germline, CDR1 is SGDLS, CDR2 YYNGEE. Trimming took 7 bases from V and 3 from J, leaving 32 bases between them. The CDR3 has 20 amino acids. Samples came from axillary lymph nodes draining the breast cancer. A single record per CDR3 protein comes from TCRdb applying MiXCR to the multiplex PCR reads. The profile covers 150,000 to 200,000 distinct CDR3 sequences, with approximately 33% appearing a single time and around 4.4% taken by the ten largest. Findings of the study overall: Tumor and nontumor repertoires were significantly more similar in luminal-like than in basal-like breast cancer. Tumors had less TCR diversity than lymph nodes, more than nontumor tissue. Data only fit, rather than demonstrated, lymph node origin of most tumor T cells.

The V call is TRBV9, the J call TRBJ2-1; the D is unclear. Sequenced sample: axillary lymph node tissue. This receptor was taken from a female donor with breast cancer. Some clones in this sample may be carry-over from other donors' samples. The CDR3 DNA is TGTGCCAGCTCACCAGCCAGCCCGGAGCCCAAAAGCCTTTACTACAATGAGCAGTTCTTC. This sequence encodes CASSPASPEPKSLYYNEQFF.